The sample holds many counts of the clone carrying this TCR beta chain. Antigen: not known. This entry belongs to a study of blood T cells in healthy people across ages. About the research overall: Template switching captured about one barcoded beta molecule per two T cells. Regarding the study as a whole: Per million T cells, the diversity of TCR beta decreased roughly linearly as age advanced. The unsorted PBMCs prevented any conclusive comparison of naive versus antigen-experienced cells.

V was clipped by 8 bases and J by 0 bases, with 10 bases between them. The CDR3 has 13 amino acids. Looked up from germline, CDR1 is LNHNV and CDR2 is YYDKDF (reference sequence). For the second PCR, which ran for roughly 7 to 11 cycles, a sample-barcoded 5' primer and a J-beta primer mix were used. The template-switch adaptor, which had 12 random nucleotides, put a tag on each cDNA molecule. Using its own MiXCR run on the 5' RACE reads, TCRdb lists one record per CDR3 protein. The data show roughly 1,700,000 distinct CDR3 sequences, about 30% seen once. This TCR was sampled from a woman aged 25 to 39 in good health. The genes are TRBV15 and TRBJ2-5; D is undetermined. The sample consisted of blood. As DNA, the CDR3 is TGTGCCACCGGTGCCCCGGACCAAGAGACCCAGTACTTC. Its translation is CATGAPDQETQYF.